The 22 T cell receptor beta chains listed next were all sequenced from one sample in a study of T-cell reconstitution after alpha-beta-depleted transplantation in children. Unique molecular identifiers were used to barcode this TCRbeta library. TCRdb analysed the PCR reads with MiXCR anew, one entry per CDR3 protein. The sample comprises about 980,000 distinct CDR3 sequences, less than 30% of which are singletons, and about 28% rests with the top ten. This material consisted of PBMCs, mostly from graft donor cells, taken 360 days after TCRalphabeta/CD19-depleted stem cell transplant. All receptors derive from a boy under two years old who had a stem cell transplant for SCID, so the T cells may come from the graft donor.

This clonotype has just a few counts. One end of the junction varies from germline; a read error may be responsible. The CDR3 DNA is TGCGCCAGCAGCCAAGATAGGGGATCCGATCTGGTCTTC. As protein: CASSQDRGSDLVF. The chain uses TRBV4-3 and TRBJ2-1, with D perhaps matching TRBD1 (5 bases). The CDR3 contains 13 residues. Germline-derived CDR1 and CDR2 are LGHNA and YSLEER.

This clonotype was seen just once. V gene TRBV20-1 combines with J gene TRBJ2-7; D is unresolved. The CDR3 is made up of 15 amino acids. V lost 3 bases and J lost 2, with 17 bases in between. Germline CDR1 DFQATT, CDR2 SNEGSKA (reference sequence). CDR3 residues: CSASLFPQRTYEQYF. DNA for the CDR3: TGCAGTGCTAGTTTATTCCCCCAGAGGACCTACGAGCAGTACTTC.

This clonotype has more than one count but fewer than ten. CDR3 region: CASSKGQGANTEAFF. In DNA form, the CDR3 reads TGTGCCAGCAGCAAGGGACAGGGGGCGAACACTGAAGCTTTCTTT. V and J are TRBV3-1 and TRBJ1-1; 12 bases agree with TRBD1. The germline gives CDR1 LGHDT, CDR2 YNNKEL (reference sequence). Germline trimming cut 5 bases from V and 1 base from J; bases unmatched to any gene: 2. The CDR3 spans 15 residues.

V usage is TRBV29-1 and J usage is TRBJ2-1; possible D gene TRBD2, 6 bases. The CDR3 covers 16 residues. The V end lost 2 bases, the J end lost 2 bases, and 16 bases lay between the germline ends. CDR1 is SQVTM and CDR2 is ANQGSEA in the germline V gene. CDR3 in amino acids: CSVEKGGDLAYNEQFF. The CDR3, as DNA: TGCAGCGTTGAAAAAGGCGGGGACTTAGCCTACAATGAGCAGTTCTTC.

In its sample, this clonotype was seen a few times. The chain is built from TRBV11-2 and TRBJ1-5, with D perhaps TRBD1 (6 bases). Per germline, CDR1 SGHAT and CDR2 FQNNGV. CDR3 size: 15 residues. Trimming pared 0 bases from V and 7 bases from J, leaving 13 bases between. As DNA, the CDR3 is TGTGCCAGCAGCTTAGATCTACAGGGCAGGCAGCCCCAGCATTTT. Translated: CASSLDLQGRQPQHF.

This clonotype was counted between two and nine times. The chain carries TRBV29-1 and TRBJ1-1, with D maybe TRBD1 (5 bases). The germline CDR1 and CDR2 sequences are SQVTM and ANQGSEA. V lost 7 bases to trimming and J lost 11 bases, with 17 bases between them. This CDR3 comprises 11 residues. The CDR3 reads CSALTGGAAFF. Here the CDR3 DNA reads TGCAGCGCCCTAACGGGAGGGGCGGCTTTCTTT.

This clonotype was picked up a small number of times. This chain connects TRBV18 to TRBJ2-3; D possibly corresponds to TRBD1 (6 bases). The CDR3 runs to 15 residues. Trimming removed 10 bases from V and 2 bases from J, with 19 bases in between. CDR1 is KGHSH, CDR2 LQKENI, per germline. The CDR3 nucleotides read TGTGCCACCAAGGACAAGTGGGGGCCCACAGATACGCAGTATTTT. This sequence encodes CATKDKWGPTDTQYF.

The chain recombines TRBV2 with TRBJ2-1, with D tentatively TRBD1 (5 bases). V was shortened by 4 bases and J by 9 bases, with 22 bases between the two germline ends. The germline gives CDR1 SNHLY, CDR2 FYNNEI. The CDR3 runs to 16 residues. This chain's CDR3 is CASSVTDSPASGEQFF. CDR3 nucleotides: TGTGCCAGCAGTGTAACAGACAGTCCAGCTTCTGGTGAGCAGTTCTTC.

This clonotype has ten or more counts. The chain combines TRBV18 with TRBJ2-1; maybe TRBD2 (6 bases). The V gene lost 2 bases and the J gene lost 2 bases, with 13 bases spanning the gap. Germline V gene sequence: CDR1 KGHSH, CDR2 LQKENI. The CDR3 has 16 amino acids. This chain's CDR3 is CASSPVRGETYNEQFF. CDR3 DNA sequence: TGTGCCAGCTCACCAGTCCGCGGGGAGACCTACAATGAGCAGTTCTTC.

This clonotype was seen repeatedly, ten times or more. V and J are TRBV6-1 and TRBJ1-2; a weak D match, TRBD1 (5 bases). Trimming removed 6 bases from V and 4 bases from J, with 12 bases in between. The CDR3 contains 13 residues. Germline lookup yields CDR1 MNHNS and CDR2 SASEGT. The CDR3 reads CASSRDSGYGYTF. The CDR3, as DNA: TGTGCCAGCAGCCGTGACAGCGGCTATGGCTACACCTTC.

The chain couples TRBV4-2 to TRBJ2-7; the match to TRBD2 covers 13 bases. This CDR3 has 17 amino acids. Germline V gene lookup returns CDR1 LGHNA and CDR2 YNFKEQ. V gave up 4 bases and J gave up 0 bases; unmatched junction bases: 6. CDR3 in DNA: TGTGCCAGCAGCCCTCGGACTAGCGGGGGCCCCTCCTACGAGCAGTACTTC. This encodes CASSPRTSGGPSYEQYF.

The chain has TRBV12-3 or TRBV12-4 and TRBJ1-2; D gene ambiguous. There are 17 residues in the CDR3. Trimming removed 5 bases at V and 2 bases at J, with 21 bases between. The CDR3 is CASSPTLFSVGNYGYTF. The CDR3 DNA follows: TGTGCCAGCAGTCCGACCCTTTTTTCAGTTGGGAACTATGGCTACACCTTC.

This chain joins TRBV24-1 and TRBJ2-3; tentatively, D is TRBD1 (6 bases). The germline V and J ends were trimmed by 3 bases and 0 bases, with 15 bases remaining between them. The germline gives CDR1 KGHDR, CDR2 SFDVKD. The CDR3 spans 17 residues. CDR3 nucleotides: TGTGCCACCAGTGATCGGACAGTGATTTCTAGCACAGATACGCAGTATTTT. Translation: CATSDRTVISSTDTQYF.

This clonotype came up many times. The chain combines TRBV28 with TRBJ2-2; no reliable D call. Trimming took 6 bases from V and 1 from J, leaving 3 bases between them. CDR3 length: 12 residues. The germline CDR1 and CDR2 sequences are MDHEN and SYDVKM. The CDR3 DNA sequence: TGTGCCAGCAGGGGGAACACCGGGGAGCTGTTTTTT. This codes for CASRGNTGELFF.

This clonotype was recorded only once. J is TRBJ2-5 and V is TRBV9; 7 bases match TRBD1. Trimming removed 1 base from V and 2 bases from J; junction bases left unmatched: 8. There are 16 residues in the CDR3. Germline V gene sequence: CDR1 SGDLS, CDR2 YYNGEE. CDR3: CASSVNDRVGQETQYF. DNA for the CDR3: TGTGCCAGCAGCGTAAACGACAGGGTAGGACAAGAGACCCAGTACTTC.

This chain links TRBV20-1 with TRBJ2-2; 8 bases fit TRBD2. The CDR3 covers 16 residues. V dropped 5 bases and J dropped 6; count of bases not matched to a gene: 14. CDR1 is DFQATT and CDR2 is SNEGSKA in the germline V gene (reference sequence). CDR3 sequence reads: CSAPIPGGARAGELFF. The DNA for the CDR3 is TGCAGTGCTCCAATTCCGGGGGGGGCCAGGGCCGGGGAGCTGTTTTTT.

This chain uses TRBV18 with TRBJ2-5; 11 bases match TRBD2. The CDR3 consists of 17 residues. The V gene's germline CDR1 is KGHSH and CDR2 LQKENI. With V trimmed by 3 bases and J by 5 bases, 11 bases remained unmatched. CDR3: CASSPVRLAGFRETQYF. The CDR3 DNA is TGTGCCAGCTCACCGGTCAGACTAGCGGGATTCAGGGAGACCCAGTACTTC.

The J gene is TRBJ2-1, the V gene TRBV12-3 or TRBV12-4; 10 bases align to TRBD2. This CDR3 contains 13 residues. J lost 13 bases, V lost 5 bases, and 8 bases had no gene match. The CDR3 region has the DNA TGTGCCAGCAGTCGGACTAGCGGACAGTACCAGTTCTTC. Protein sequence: CASSRTSGQYQFF.

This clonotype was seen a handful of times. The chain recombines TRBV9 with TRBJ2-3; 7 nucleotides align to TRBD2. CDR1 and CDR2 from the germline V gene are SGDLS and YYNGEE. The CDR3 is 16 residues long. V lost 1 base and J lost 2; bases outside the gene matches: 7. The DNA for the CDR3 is TGTGCCAGCAGCGTAAGCGGGGACTGGACCACAGATACGCAGTATTTT. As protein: CASSVSGDWTTDTQYF.

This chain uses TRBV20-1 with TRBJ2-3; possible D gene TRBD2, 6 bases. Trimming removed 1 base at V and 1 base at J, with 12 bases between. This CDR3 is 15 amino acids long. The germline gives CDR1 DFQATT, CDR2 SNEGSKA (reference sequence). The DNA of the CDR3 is TGCAGTGCTAGAGCGCCGGGACTGCGCACAGATACGCAGTATTTT. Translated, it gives CSARAPGLRTDTQYF.

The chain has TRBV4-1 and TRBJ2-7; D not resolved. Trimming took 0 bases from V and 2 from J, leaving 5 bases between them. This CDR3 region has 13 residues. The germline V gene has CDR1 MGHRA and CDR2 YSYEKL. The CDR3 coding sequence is TGCGCCAGCAGCCAAGAAAACACCTACGAGCAGTACTTC. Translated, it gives CASSQENTYEQYF.

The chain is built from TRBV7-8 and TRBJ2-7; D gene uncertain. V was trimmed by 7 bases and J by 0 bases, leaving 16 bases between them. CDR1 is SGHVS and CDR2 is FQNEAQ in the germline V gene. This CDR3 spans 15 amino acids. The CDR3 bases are TGTGCCAGCACCATCGCCCTAGTCCCCTCCTACGAGCAGTACTTC. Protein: CASTIALVPSYEQYF.